Presented here are 2 T cell receptor beta chains from one specimen sequenced in a study of blood T cell repertoires in COVID-19. Profiled with immunoSEQ multiplex PCR; TCRdb holds only in-frame clones, not every one. The data show 450,000 to 500,000 clones, about nine tenths seen once. The source material was PBMCs or T cells enriched from blood (not recorded which). The receptors derive from a woman aged 55-70 years who had recovered from COVID-19.

The genes are TRBV18 and TRBJ1-4; D is ambiguous. The CDR3 has 12 amino acids. Per germline, CDR1 KGHSH and CDR2 LQKENI. V lost 2 bases and J 7 bases, leaving 5 bases between the germline ends. As DNA, the CDR3 is TGTGCCAGCTCACCAGGCGGTGAAAAACTGTTTTTT. Translation: CASSPGGEKLFF.

The chain employs TRBV6-2 or TRBV6-3 and TRBJ2-7, with D maybe TRBD1 (5 bases). The CDR3 runs to 12 residues. CDR1 is MNHEY, CDR2 SVGEGT, per germline. Trimming took off 5 bases at V and 4 bases at J, with 9 bases between the two ends. The CDR3: CASSGHGYEQYV. For the CDR3, the DNA is TGTGCCAGCAGTGGACACGGGTACGAGCAGTACGTC.